These T cell receptor beta chains were read from a single sample in a study of beta chain features in type 1 diabetes. Assay used: immunoSEQ multiplex PCR; TCRdb lists only in-frame clones, some missing. The sample lists around 430,000 clones; around 28% were seen once. Sequenced: naive CD4+ T cells from blood. These receptors all stem from a man aged 18 to 30 in good health. Each CDR3 is given with its conserved first and last residue. The D gene is left open where the match is weak. Size tells how often a clone was seen (once, few, many) or the class of an expanded clone, and some rows leave it out.

J gene | clone size | V gene | CDR3 length | D gene | CDR3 protein | CDR3 DNA
TRBJ2-1 | - | TRBV4-2 | 15 | TRBD2 | CASSQRTSSYNEQFF | TGTGCCAGCAGCCAAAGGACTAGTTCCTACAATGAGCAGTTCTTC
TRBJ2-3 | - | TRBV18 | 13 | - | CASSPTTPDTQYF | TGTGCCAGCTCCCCTACCACCCCAGATACGCAGTATTTT
TRBJ1-5 | - | TRBV7-9 | 14 | TRBD1 | CASSPGTGDQPQHF | TGTGCCAGCAGCCCCGGGACAGGGGATCAGCCCCAGCATTTT
TRBJ2-1 | few | TRBV9 | 14 | - | CASSVSGSYNEQFF | TGTGCCAGCAGCGTAAGTGGCTCCTACAATGAGCAGTTCTTC
TRBJ1-4 | few | TRBV9 | 15 | - | CASSVGQGTNEKLFF | TGTGCCAGCAGCGTAGGGCAGGGGACTAATGAAAAACTGTTTTTT
TRBJ1-5 | - | TRBV30 | 16 | TRBD1 | CAWRGGGQGEWQPQHF | TGTGCCTGGAGGGGGGGAGGACAGGGAGAATGGCAGCCCCAGCATTTT
TRBJ2-1 | - | TRBV5-6 | 14 | - | CASSLPGSAGEQFF | TGTGCCAGCAGCTTACCGGGTTCCGCGGGTGAGCAGTTCTTC
TRBJ2-5 | - | TRBV5-1 | 13 | - | CASSLELGQTQYF | TGCGCCAGCAGCTTGGAACTAGGCCAGACCCAGTACTTC
TRBJ1-1 | few | TRBV7-9 | 14 | - | CASSNPTGITEAFF | TGTGCCAGCAGCAACCCTACAGGGATAACTGAAGCTTTCTTT
TRBJ2-2 | few | TRBV30 | 12 | - | CAWTPGAGELFF | TGTGCCTGGACCCCGGGTGCCGGGGAGCTGTTTTTT
TRBJ1-4 | few | TRBV30 | 13 | - | CAWSDTGYEKLFF | TGTGCCTGGAGCGACACAGGGTACGAAAAACTGTTTTTT
TRBJ2-1 | - | TRBV7-9 | 17 | - | CASSPSMADSSYNEQFF | TGTGCCAGCAGCCCGTCCATGGCGGATAGCTCCTACAATGAGCAGTTCTTC
TRBJ2-2 | - | TRBV4-1 | 16 | TRBD2 | CASSRSGRRDTGELFF | TGCGCCAGCAGCCGTAGCGGGAGACGGGACACCGGGGAGCTGTTTTTT
TRBJ2-7 | - | TRBV5-1 | 13 | - | CASSLGGFYEQYF | TGCGCCAGCAGCTTGGGCGGTTTCTACGAGCAGTACTTC
TRBJ2-1 | few | TRBV7-8 | 14 | TRBD2 | CASSYGLAGNEQFF | TGTGCCAGCAGCTATGGACTAGCGGGCAATGAGCAGTTCTTC
TRBJ1-5 | few | TRBV30 | 13 | - | CAWSGGSNQPQHF | TGTGCCTGGAGCGGGGGAAGCAATCAGCCCCAGCATTTT
TRBJ2-7 | - | TRBV7-9 | 16 | TRBD1 | CASSLLATGSSYEQYF | TGTGCCAGCAGCTTATTAGCGACAGGGAGCTCCTACGAGCAGTACTTC
TRBJ2-1 | few | TRBV4-2 | 15 | TRBD2 | CASSQTSGSYNEQFF | TGTGCCAGCAGCCAAACTAGCGGGAGTTACAATGAGCAGTTCTTC
TRBJ2-5 | - | TRBV15 | 16 | TRBD2 | CATSRGAGTTFETQYF | TGTGCCACCAGCAGAGGAGCCGGGACTACCTTTGAGACCCAGTACTTC
TRBJ2-7 | - | TRBV4-2 | 17 | TRBD2 | CASSQGTRGLAIDEQYF | TGTGCCAGCAGCCAAGGCACTAGAGGACTAGCGATTGACGAGCAGTACTTC
TRBJ1-2 | few | TRBV30 | 13 | - | CAWNREREYGYTF | TGTGCCTGGAATCGAGAAAGGGAGTATGGCTACACCTTC
TRBJ2-3 | few | TRBV5-6 | 16 | TRBD1 | CASSLVATGGADTQYF | TGTGCCAGCAGCTTGGTGGCCACAGGGGGCGCGGATACGCAGTATTTT
TRBJ2-1 | - | TRBV5-1 | 15 | - | CASSLGPGAYNEQFF | TGCGCCAGCAGCTTGGGGCCGGGGGCCTACAATGAGCAGTTCTTC
TRBJ1-1 | - | TRBV29-1 | 13 | - | CSVRGAREAEAFF | TGCAGCGTAAGGGGAGCCCGGGAGGCTGAAGCTTTCTTT